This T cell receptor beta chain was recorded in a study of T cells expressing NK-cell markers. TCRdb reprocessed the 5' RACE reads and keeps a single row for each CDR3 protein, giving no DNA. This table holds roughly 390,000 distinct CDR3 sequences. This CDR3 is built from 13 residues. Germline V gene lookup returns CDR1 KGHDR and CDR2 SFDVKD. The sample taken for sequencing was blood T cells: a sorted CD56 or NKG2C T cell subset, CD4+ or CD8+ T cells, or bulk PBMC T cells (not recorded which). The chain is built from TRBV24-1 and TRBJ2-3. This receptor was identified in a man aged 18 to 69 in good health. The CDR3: CATSDGGTDTQYF.